What follows describes a single TCR beta chain. The entry originates in a study of cytotoxic CD8 clonotypes in ibrutinib-treated CLL. The CDR3 runs to 17 residues. Germline CDR1 reads LNHNV; CDR2 reads YYDKDF (reference sequence). The V gene end was trimmed by 3 bases and the J gene end by 2 bases; junction bases not matched to a gene: 12. Some clones are missing from TCRdb's copy, which holds only in-frame ones; the method was immunoSEQ multiplex PCR. In the table there are some 310,000 clones, roughly 79% of which are singletons. The clonotype originates from a human donor with chronic lymphocytic leukemia. This chain connects TRBV15 to TRBJ2-7, with 8 nucleotides matching TRBD2. Source: PBMCs, taken before ibrutinib treatment. CDR3 DNA: TGTGCCACCAGCAGGTTCCCGTTGCGGGAGGCTGCCTACGAGCAGTACTTC. Its protein product is CATSRFPLREAAYEQYF.